Below, 7 T cell receptor beta chains from the same sample are listed, as sequenced in a study of shared clonotypes between healthy human individuals. Only in-frame clones appear in the TCRdb table, and some are missing; sequencing was by immunoSEQ multiplex PCR. The sample includes about 480,000 clones, 60% to 85% of them seen just once. Material: PBMCs. These receptors were taken from a woman between 40 and 55 years old in good health. Some clones in this sample may be carry-over from other donors' samples.

This clone was observed a few times. J is TRBJ2-1 and V is TRBV27; TRBD2 is a possible D gene (6 bases). The CDR3 totals 15 residues. V gave up 5 bases and J gave up 7 bases, with 18 bases separating them. In germline, CDR1 is MNHEY, CDR2 SMNVEV (reference sequence). CDR3 bases: TGTGCCAGCAGTCCGGACCTCGGAGGGCGGAATGAGCAGTTCTTC. It specifies CASSPDLGGRNEQFF.

A note on this clone: The sample holds other DNA sequences that translate to the same CDR3. This rearrangement joins TRBV18 to TRBJ2-5, with D maybe TRBD1 (5 bases). V was cut by 3 bases and J by 5 bases, with 10 bases left in between. Germline V lookup: CDR1 KGHSH, CDR2 LQKENI. The CDR3 is 13 amino acids. CDR3: CASSPQGLETQYF. The CDR3 DNA follows: TGTGCCAGCTCACCGCAGGGCTTGGAGACCCAGTACTTC.

This clone was found many times. J is TRBJ2-1 and V is TRBV10-2, with TRBD2 matching over 8 bases. The germline V gene encodes CDR1 WSHSY and CDR2 SAAADI. Losses at the gene ends were 8 bases for V and 5 bases for J; bases not matched to a gene: 8. The CDR3 covers 14 residues. The CDR3 nucleotides read TGCGCCAGCGGATTAAGCGGGAGTAACAATGAGCAGTTCTTC. This codes for CASGLSGSNNEQFF.

The chain combines TRBV19 with TRBJ1-1; unclear D gene. Trimming shortened V by 4 bases and J by 0 bases, and 9 bases separated the two germline ends. The germline V gene has CDR1 LNHDA and CDR2 SQIVND (reference sequence). The CDR3 length is 14 residues. The CDR3 DNA reads as TGTGCCAGTAGTAAACGGCAGTTGAACACTGAAGCTTTCTTT. Encoded protein: CASSKRQLNTEAFF.

In DNA form, the CDR3 reads TGTGCCAGCAGCTTAGCGGTCAGCAGGGTTTCCGAGCAGTACTTC. This translates into CASSLAVSRVSEQYF. V is TRBV7-8 and J is TRBJ2-7, with D tentatively TRBD1 (5 bases). The V end lost 0 bases, the J end lost 6 bases, and 15 bases lay between the germline ends. The germline gives CDR1 SGHVS, CDR2 FQNEAQ. CDR3 length equals 15 residues.

The chain is built from TRBV2 and TRBJ2-3; D is uncertain. V was trimmed by 5 bases and J by 0 bases, leaving 21 bases between them. This CDR3 contains 18 residues. CDR1 is SNHLY, CDR2 FYNNEI, per germline. The CDR3 region has the DNA TGTGCCAGCAGTATTCCGACTCTGTCTAACTCTAGCACAGATACGCAGTATTTT. Protein sequence: CASSIPTLSNSSTDTQYF.

The chain couples TRBV6-1 to TRBJ1-1; 9 nucleotides align to TRBD1. Germline CDR1 and CDR2: MNHNS and SASEGT. V lost 6 bases and J lost 6; bases outside the gene matches: 11. CDR3 size: 15 residues. The CDR3 DNA reads TGTGCCAGCAGCCCAACAGGGGGCGCATACTCTGAAGCTTTCTTT. It translates to CASSPTGGAYSEAFF.